These 15 T cell receptor beta chains originate from one sample sequenced in a study of blood T cells in healthy people across ages. PCR was performed a second time for about 6 to 11 cycles using a sample-barcoded 5' primer and a J-beta primer mix. TCRdb reprocessed the 5' RACE reads with MiXCR, giving one entry per CDR3 protein. This table holds 1.4 million or so distinct CDR3 sequences, approximately 39% found once. Sequencing was done on a sample of blood. The receptors here all came from a young woman in good health.

The chain uses TRBV7-2 and TRBJ2-4; D possibly corresponds to TRBD2 (5 bases). Gene TRBJ2-5 matches the end of the DNA better, so the J call may be wrong. Germline CDR1 SGHTA, CDR2 FQGNSA. The CDR3 has 14 amino acids. The CDR3, as DNA: TGTGCCAGCAGCCAACTAGGTGTGGGAGAGACCCAGTACTTC. It encodes CASSQLGVGETQYF.

This clonotype was detected a few times. CDR3: CASSLVPSGGYSSYEQYF. The DNA for the CDR3 is TGTGCCAGCAGCTTGGTTCCTAGCGGGGGGTACTCATCCTACGAGCAGTACTTC. The J gene is TRBJ2-7, the V gene TRBV7-9; 11 bases map to TRBD2. V lost 3 bases and J lost 1; bases outside the gene matches: 11. Germline CDR1 SEHNR, CDR2 FQNEAQ (reference sequence). This CDR3 is 18 amino acids long.

This clonotype was counted ten times or more. This rearrangement joins TRBV12-3 or TRBV12-4 to TRBJ2-7; D ambiguous. This CDR3 has 12 amino acids. V was trimmed by 6 bases and J by 7 bases, leaving 13 bases between them. As DNA, the CDR3 is TGTGCCAGCAGCTACAACGGACGTGAGCAGTACTTC. Amino acids: CASSYNGREQYF.

The chain couples TRBV29-1 to TRBJ2-7, with 8 bases that match TRBD1. The CDR3 is made up of 13 amino acids. The junction had 1 base not matched to a gene; V was cut back by 2 bases and J by 1 base. Looked up from germline, CDR1 is SQVTM and CDR2 is ANQGSEA. CDR3 sequence reads: CSVEQGASYEQYF. The CDR3 region has the DNA TGCAGCGTTGAACAGGGGGCTTCCTACGAGCAGTACTTC.

This clonotype has a handful of counts. The chain recombines TRBV5-6 with TRBJ1-1, with D hard to call. Germline-derived CDR1 and CDR2 are SGHDT and YYEEEE. Trimming cost V 0 bases and J 6 bases, with 12 bases left between them. The CDR3 sequence is 14 residues long. CDR3 residues: CASSLELLDAEAFF. Written as DNA, the CDR3 is TGTGCCAGCAGCTTGGAACTACTCGATGCTGAAGCTTTCTTT. The full variable domain, in which reference TRBV5-6 and TRBJ1-1 provide the parts outside the CDR3, is DAGVTQSPTHLIKTRGQQVTLRCSPKSGHDTVSWYQQALGQGPQFIFQYYEEEERQRGNFPDRFSGHQFPNYSSELNVNALLLGDSALYLCASSLELLDAEAFFGQGTRLTVV.

In this sample, this clonotype turned up a few times. V usage is TRBV12-3 or TRBV12-4 and J usage is TRBJ2-7, with TRBD1 matching 7 bases. The CDR3 runs to 15 residues. V dropped 5 bases and J dropped 4; count of bases not matched to a gene: 11. CDR3 nucleotides: TGTGCCAGCAGTCCAGACAGGGCGATTTGGTACGAGCAGTACTTC. This sequence encodes CASSPDRAIWYEQYF.

The table lists this clonotype with a count of one. As DNA, the CDR3 is TGTGCCAGCAGCTTCCGACAGGGAAACTACAATGAGCAGTTCTTC. Its protein product is CASSFRQGNYNEQFF. V usage is TRBV7-3 and J usage is TRBJ2-1; 7 nucleotides match TRBD1. This CDR3 has 15 amino acids. V dropped 3 bases and J dropped 3; count of bases not matched to a gene: 5. Germline V gene data show CDR1 as SGHTA and CDR2 as FQGTGA.

In regard to this clonotype: At one end the junction does not follow the germline gene, possibly because of a read error. This rearrangement joins TRBV11-1 to TRBJ2-1; TRBD1 aligns across 7 bases. This CDR3 is 13 amino acids long. Germline V lookup: CDR1 SGHAT, CDR2 FQDESV (reference sequence). Here the CDR3 DNA reads TGTGCCGGCAGCTCAAACAGGGGTGGTGAGCAGTTCTTC. This sequence encodes CAGSSNRGGEQFF.

The genes are TRBV12-3 or TRBV12-4 and TRBJ2-1; D unclear. Deletions cut 3 bases from V and 0 bases from J, with 9 bases between. This CDR3 region has 15 residues. The CDR3 sequence is CASSFRRTSYNEQFF. Here the CDR3 DNA reads TGTGCCAGCAGTTTCCGTCGTACCTCCTACAATGAGCAGTTCTTC.

V gene TRBV6-2 or TRBV6-3 combines with J gene TRBJ2-3; 15 bases are a match to TRBD2. The length of the CDR3 is 17 residues. Germline V lookup: CDR1 MNHEY, CDR2 SVGEGT. The ends lost 4 bases at V and 3 bases at J; junction bases unmatched: 5. The CDR3 loop reads CASSWTSGRGATDTQYF. The CDR3 DNA reads TGTGCCAGCAGTTGGACTAGCGGGAGGGGAGCGACAGATACGCAGTATTTT.

This clonotype was picked up one time. The chain links TRBV7-9 to TRBJ1-1, with D perhaps TRBD1 (5 bases). The length of the CDR3 is 15 residues. Trimming removed 4 bases from V and 4 bases from J, with 16 bases in between. Per the germline V gene, CDR1 is SEHNR and CDR2 is FQNEAQ (reference sequence). The CDR3 sequence is CASSSGTWGGTEAFF. The CDR3 DNA sequence: TGTGCCAGCAGCTCCGGGACCTGGGGGGGCACTGAAGCTTTCTTT.

This clonotype was observed at least ten times. The chain employs TRBV29-1 and TRBJ2-3, with 9 bases lining up with TRBD1. Germline V gene data show CDR1 as SQVTM and CDR2 as ANQGSEA. CDR3 length equals 14 residues. V gave up 8 bases and J gave up 3 bases; unmatched junction bases: 9. CDR3 amino acids: CSTRTGERTDTQYF. As DNA, the CDR3 is TGCAGCACCCGGACAGGGGAGAGGACAGATACGCAGTATTTT.

This clonotype was picked up a small number of times. The chain is built from TRBV30 and TRBJ2-7, with D perhaps TRBD2 (5 bases). Trimming cost V 5 bases and J 2 bases, with 10 bases left between them. CDR3 size: 12 residues. Germline CDR1 and CDR2: GTSNPN and SVGIG (reference sequence). The CDR3 protein is CAWSRLPYEQYF. The CDR3 DNA reads as TGTGCCTGGTCTAGACTACCCTACGAGCAGTACTTC.

V gene TRBV20-1 combines with J gene TRBJ2-7, with TRBD2 matching 7 bases. The germline V gene has CDR1 DFQATT and CDR2 SNEGSKA (reference sequence). The CDR3 is 16 residues long. With 1 base clipped from V and 0 bases from J, the junction kept 9 bases outside the gene matches. The CDR3 here is CSARGLAEANSYEQYF. CDR3 DNA sequence: TGCAGTGCTAGAGGGCTAGCGGAGGCCAACTCCTACGAGCAGTACTTC.

This clonotype appeared a few times. The chain employs TRBV20-1 and TRBJ2-1, with TRBD1 identical over 7 bases. Germline V gene lookup returns CDR1 DFQATT and CDR2 SNEGSKA (reference sequence). The CDR3 loop spans 16 amino acids. V was pared by 0 bases and J by 1 base, with 6 bases of the junction left unmatched. The CDR3 region has the DNA TGCAGTGCTAGAGACAAAGACAGGGAGTCCTACAATGAGCAGTTCTTC. Encoded protein: CSARDKDRESYNEQFF.